The rows below give T cell receptor beta chains drawn from one sample of a study of a mutant IDH1 vaccine in newly diagnosed glioma. No antigens are known for them. Generated by immunoSEQ multiplex PCR, the TCRdb table keeps only in-frame clones and is missing some. Altogether more than 40,000 clones are present, 88% being singletons, with the ten largest covering around 5.7%. The source was PBMCs, collected from a glioma patient whose treatment included an IDH1 peptide vaccine. The receptors were sampled from a woman aged 40-49 years with glioma. CDR3s include the opening cysteine and the closing phenylalanine or tryptophan. D genes are given only for firm matches. Clone size, where shown, is once, few, many, or a class for clones that have expanded.

cdr3_length j_call v_call d_call clone_size cdr3_aa cdr3_nt
12 TRBJ2-5 TRBV7-9 NA NA CASSSPWEAQYF TGTGCCAGCAGCTCCCCATGGGAGGCCCAGTACTTC
14 TRBJ2-7 TRBV4-3 NA NA CASSQESGSYEQYF TGCGCCAGCAGCCAAGAGTCGGGTTCCTACGAGCAGTACTTC
15 TRBJ2-5 TRBV7-2 TRBD2 NA CASSLGSGRKETQYF TGTGCCAGCAGCTTGGGAAGCGGGAGGAAAGAGACCCAGTACTTC
19 TRBJ1-2 TRBV27 TRBD1 once CASSFRGAPTGLINYGYTF TGTGCCAGCAGTTTCAGGGGGGCCCCGACAGGACTAATTAACTATGGCTACACCTTC
14 TRBJ2-7 TRBV19 NA few CASSNRDGFIEQYF TGTGCCAGTAGTAACCGGGACGGATTTATCGAGCAGTACTTC
17 TRBJ1-4 TRBV18 TRBD1 NA CASSPPGIQGKNEKLFF TGTGCCAGCTCACCACCGGGAATACAGGGGAAGAATGAAAAACTGTTTTTT
14 TRBJ1-3 TRBV19 TRBD1 once CASNSQGAGNTIYF TGTGCCAGCAACTCACAGGGGGCTGGAAACACCATATATTTT
15 TRBJ1-1 TRBV7-8 NA few CASSFLHGLNTEAFF TGTGCCAGCAGCTTTTTGCACGGGTTGAACACTGAAGCTTTCTTT
15 TRBJ1-1 TRBV4-3 NA few CASSHVGIMNTEAFF TGCGCCAGCAGCCACGTCGGGATTATGAACACTGAAGCTTTCTTT
15 TRBJ2-7 TRBV11-1 NA NA CASSLGRQASYEQYF TGTGCCAGCAGCTTAGGGAGACAGGCCTCCTACGAGCAGTACTTC
15 TRBJ1-4 TRBV5-8 NA NA CASSLVGQDTEKLFF TGTGCCAGCAGCTTGGTGGGCCAGGACACTGAAAAACTGTTTTTT
18 TRBJ1-2 TRBV27 NA once CASSLFGTSSGANYGYTF TGTGCCAGCAGTTTATTTGGCACCTCTTCAGGAGCTAACTATGGCTACACCTTC
14 TRBJ2-1 TRBV4-1 NA NA CASSQGRGEEEQFF TGCGCCAGCAGCCAAGGGAGGGGAGAAGAGGAGCAGTTCTTC
12 TRBJ2-7 TRBV18 NA NA CASSLTPYEQYF TGTGCCAGCTCACTCACACCCTACGAGCAGTACTTC
13 TRBJ1-2 TRBV7-9 NA NA CASSLGRGDGYTF TGTGCCAGCAGCTTAGGGCGAGGGGATGGCTACACCTTC
11 TRBJ1-2 TRBV20-1 NA NA CSARRNYGYTF TGCAGTGCTAGACGCAACTATGGCTACACCTTC
14 TRBJ1-2 TRBV5-1 TRBD1 NA CASSFRDRGSGYTF TGCGCCAGCAGCTTCCGGGACAGGGGATCTGGCTACACCTTC
14 TRBJ2-7 TRBV7-7 NA NA CASSDGHIGGEQYF TGTGCTAGCAGCGATGGACACATTGGGGGTGAGCAGTACTTC
14 TRBJ1-1 TRBV2 NA NA CASTTDSKNTEAFF TGTGCCAGCACAACCGACAGCAAGAACACTGAAGCTTTCTTT
14 TRBJ1-1 TRBV7-2 NA NA CASSPQGPTGVAFF TGTGCCAGCAGCCCTCAGGGCCCAACTGGGGTAGCTTTCTTT
15 TRBJ2-5 TRBV30 TRBD2 NA CAWSGLAGYQETQYF TGTGCCTGGAGTGGCCTAGCGGGATACCAAGAGACCCAGTACTTC
13 TRBJ2-3 TRBV15 NA few CATSRDQTDTQYF TGTGCCACCAGCAGAGATCAGACAGATACGCAGTATTTT
12 TRBJ2-5 TRBV29-1 TRBD1 NA CSVGGQGPTQYF TGCAGCGTTGGGGGACAGGGCCCGACCCAGTACTTC
17 TRBJ2-1 TRBV2 TRBD2 NA CASSTRKLADGGNEQFF TGTGCCAGCAGCACAAGGAAACTAGCGGACGGCGGGAATGAGCAGTTCTTC
15 TRBJ2-7 TRBV10-3 NA NA CAISERTASSYEQYF TGTGCCATCAGTGAAAGGACGGCATCCTCCTACGAGCAGTACTTC
16 TRBJ2-7 TRBV29-1 TRBD2 NA CSVAGRGEGPSYEQYF TGCAGCGTTGCCGGACGCGGGGAGGGGCCATCCTACGAGCAGTACTTC
14 TRBJ2-7 TRBV7-9 NA NA CASSVAGNPYEQYF TGTGCCAGCAGCGTGGCCGGGAACCCCTACGAGCAGTACTTC
18 TRBJ2-4 TRBV15 TRBD2 NA CATSRGVAGGPTKNIQYF TGTGCCACCAGCAGAGGGGTCGCGGGAGGGCCGACCAAAAACATTCAGTACTTC
18 TRBJ1-5 TRBV21-1 NA NA CASNPPGQGNSSNQPQHF TGTGCCAGCAACCCTCCGGGACAGGGAAATAGTAGCAATCAGCCCCAGCATTTT
16 TRBJ1-4 TRBV5-1 NA NA CASSPRAGFGIEKLFF TGCGCCAGCAGCCCCAGGGCCGGTTTCGGAATTGAAAAACTGTTTTTT
12 TRBJ1-2 TRBV14 NA NA CASSQGNYGYTF TGTGCCAGCAGCCAAGGAAACTATGGCTACACCTTC
15 TRBJ2-7 TRBV5-4 TRBD1 NA CASSGSTGSSYEQYF TGTGCCAGCAGCGGGTCGACAGGGAGCTCCTACGAGCAGTACTTC
14 TRBJ2-3 TRBV5-4 NA NA CASSSQARGDTQYF TGTGCCAGCAGCTCTCAGGCGAGGGGGGATACGCAGTATTTT
16 TRBJ2-2 TRBV7-2 NA NA CASSGPGGRVTGELFF TGTGCCAGCAGCGGGCCTGGGGGCCGAGTCACCGGGGAGCTGTTTTTT
14 TRBJ2-3 TRBV14 TRBD2 NA CASSRSGGTDTQYF TGTGCCAGCAGCCGCAGCGGGGGCACAGATACGCAGTATTTT
14 TRBJ1-4 TRBV5-1 NA once CASSLGNNNEKLFF TGCGCCAGCAGCTTGGGGAATAATAATGAAAAACTGTTTTTT
16 TRBJ2-3 TRBV6-4 TRBD2 NA CASSEQSGLAGGTQYF TGTGCCAGCAGTGAACAATCGGGACTAGCGGGGGGTACGCAGTATTTT
16 TRBJ2-7 TRBV4-2 NA NA CASSQDLVTGDYEQYF TGTGCCAGCAGCCAAGATCTGGTTACGGGGGACTACGAGCAGTACTTC
15 TRBJ1-1 TRBV19 NA NA CASSSLGTGNTEAFF TGTGCCAGTAGTAGCCTAGGGACGGGGAACACTGAAGCTTTCTTT
12 TRBJ2-5 TRBV29-1 TRBD1 NA CSVWDRAETQYF TGCAGCGTTTGGGACAGGGCAGAGACCCAGTACTTC
15 TRBJ1-1 TRBV5-4 TRBD1 NA CASSLADRGNTEAFF TGTGCCAGCAGCTTGGCAGACAGGGGGAACACTGAAGCTTTCTTT
14 TRBJ2-1 TRBV9 NA NA CASSAEGSYNEQFF TGTGCCAGCAGCGCCGAGGGGAGCTACAATGAGCAGTTCTTC